The 21 T cell receptor beta chains below all came from one sample that was sequenced in a study of blood T cell repertoires in COVID-19. Produced via immunoSEQ multiplex PCR; TCRdb's table is partial and in-frame only. There are about 120,000 clones in the sample; less than 90% occur only once, and approximately 3.9% lies in the top ten. What was sequenced was PBMCs or T cells enriched from blood (not recorded which). Receptors were obtained from a woman between 25 and 40 years old who had recovered from COVID-19.

Written as DNA, the CDR3 is TGCAGCGTTGAAGATGGGCGCGTACAGTTCTTC. This translates into CSVEDGRVQFF. This chain joins TRBV29-1 and TRBJ2-1; D ambiguous. The CDR3 loop spans 11 amino acids. Germline lookup yields CDR1 SQVTM and CDR2 ANQGSEA. Trimming shortened V by 0 bases and J by 13 bases, and 10 bases separated the two germline ends.

V gene TRBV25-1 combines with J gene TRBJ1-4; D call uncertain. V shed 2 bases and J shed 10 bases, with 11 bases lying between them. Germline V lookup: CDR1 MGHDK, CDR2 SYGVNS. This CDR3 is built from 13 residues. CDR3 sequence (DNA): TGTGCCAGCAGTGAAGAGCGGTTGGGAAAACTGTTTTTT. It specifies CASSEERLGKLFF.

The rearrangement joins TRBV27 to TRBJ2-7; TRBD1 matches at 10 bases. Losses at the gene ends were 5 bases for V and 3 bases for J; bases not matched to a gene: 7. Germline values: CDR1 MNHEY, CDR2 SMNVEV (reference sequence). This CDR3 region has 15 residues. CDR3 in amino acids: CASSIPGTGVYEQYF. The DNA of the CDR3 is TGTGCCAGCAGTATTCCCGGGACAGGGGTCTACGAGCAGTACTTC.

The chain recombines TRBV28 with TRBJ2-2, with D maybe TRBD2 (5 bases). CDR1 is MDHEN, CDR2 SYDVKM, per germline. V was clipped by 10 bases and J by 6 bases, with 18 bases between them. The CDR3 has 14 amino acids. In DNA form, the CDR3 reads TGTGCCATACGGGGATCCTTAGCGCCCGGGGAGCTGTTTTTT. Residues: CAIRGSLAPGELFF.

J is TRBJ1-1 and V is TRBV18; 8 bases are a match to TRBD1. The CDR3 consists of 17 residues. The ends lost 1 base at V and 3 bases at J; junction bases unmatched: 10. The germline gives CDR1 KGHSH, CDR2 LQKENI. The DNA for the CDR3 is TGTGCCAGCTCACCACGGACAGGGTTAGGAAGAGACACTGAAGCTTTCTTT. It is translated as CASSPRTGLGRDTEAFF.

V and J are TRBV12-3 or TRBV12-4 and TRBJ2-2; D is ambiguous. CDR3 length equals 12 residues. V was cut by 5 bases and J by 11 bases, with 12 bases left in between. DNA of the CDR3: TGTGCCAGCAGTCCTAGACTCTTTGAGCTGTTTTTT. This gives the protein CASSPRLFELFF.

The chain has TRBV14 and TRBJ2-2, with 9 bases fitting TRBD2. CDR1 is SGHDN, CDR2 FVKESK, per germline. V lost 6 bases to trimming and J lost 5 bases; unmatched junction nucleotides: 10. This CDR3 spans 16 amino acids. CDR3 protein: CASSPTPGLATGELFF. The CDR3 DNA follows: TGTGCCAGCAGTCCAACACCGGGACTAGCTACCGGGGAGCTGTTTTTT.

This clone was observed once. J is TRBJ2-7 and V is TRBV5-1; tentatively, D is TRBD2 (5 bases). Trimming took off 1 base at V and 0 bases at J, with 14 bases between the two ends. This CDR3 is built from 16 residues. Germline V gives CDR1 SGHRS, CDR2 YFSETQ. The CDR3: CASSLSGPPSSYEQYF. The CDR3 region has the DNA TGCGCCAGCAGCTTGAGCGGACCCCCGAGCTCCTACGAGCAGTACTTC.

This chain links TRBV18 with TRBJ2-7; 11 bases line up with TRBD1. This CDR3 has 18 amino acids. Germline V gene lookup returns CDR1 KGHSH and CDR2 LQKENI. The junction had 13 bases not matched to a gene; V was cut back by 6 bases and J by 0 bases. The DNA of the CDR3 is TGTGCCAGCTCCCAAGCCGGGACAGGGGGTACCTTCTCCTACGAGCAGTACTTC. This codes for CASSQAGTGGTFSYEQYF.

V usage is TRBV7-2 and J usage is TRBJ2-2, with 7 bases matching TRBD1. Germline values: CDR1 SGHTA, CDR2 FQGNSA. The CDR3 is made up of 15 amino acids. J gave up 1 base and V 3 bases, and 2 bases lay outside the gene matches. The CDR3 DNA is TGTGCCAGCAGCTTCGGGACAGAGAACACCGGGGAGCTGTTTTTT. Amino acids: CASSFGTENTGELFF.

V gene TRBV30 combines with J gene TRBJ2-5, with 8 nucleotides matching TRBD2. Trimming took 2 bases from V and 5 from J; bases not matched to a gene: 4. The CDR3 consists of 13 residues. Germline V gene data show CDR1 as GTSNPN and CDR2 as SVGIG (reference sequence). The CDR3 DNA follows: TGTGCCTGGAGTAGCGGGGGCCGGGAGACCCAGTACTTC. This translates into CAWSSGGRETQYF.

The rearrangement uses TRBV9 and TRBJ1-1; D gene uncertain. Trimming shortened V by 3 bases and J by 4 bases, and 13 bases separated the two germline ends. Germline V gene sequence: CDR1 SGDLS, CDR2 YYNGEE. This CDR3 has 14 residues. The CDR3 nucleotides read TGTGCCAGCAGCGGGCTGACTCGGGGCACTGAAGCTTTCTTT. Protein: CASSGLTRGTEAFF. Together with reference TRBV9 and TRBJ1-1, the CDR3 gives the full variable domain: DSGVTQTPKHLITATGQRVTLRCSPRSGDLSVYWYQQSLDQGLQFLIQYYNGEERAKGNILERFSAQQFPDLHSELNLSSLELGDSALYFCASSGLTRGTEAFFGQGTRLTVV.

The V call is TRBV18, the J call TRBJ1-1; maybe TRBD1 (5 bases). Germline lookup yields CDR1 KGHSH and CDR2 LQKENI. CDR3 length equals 14 residues. With 5 bases removed from V and 5 bases from J, the gap between germline ends came to 15 bases. Here the CDR3 DNA reads TGTGCCAGCTCATCTGCAAGGACAAAAACTGAAGCTTTCTTT. Translating gives CASSSARTKTEAFF.

The sample holds many counts of this clone. The rearrangement uses TRBV7-8 and TRBJ2-1, with D tentatively TRBD2 (5 bases). Germline-derived CDR1 and CDR2 are SGHVS and FQNEAQ. The CDR3 runs to 12 residues. With 5 bases removed from V and 10 bases from J, the gap between germline ends came to 12 bases. This chain's CDR3 is CASSGLPGEQFF. The CDR3, as DNA: TGTGCCAGCAGCGGCCTCCCGGGGGAGCAGTTCTTC.

The J gene is TRBJ2-2, the V gene TRBV29-1; D gene uncertain. Germline V gene sequence: CDR1 SQVTM, CDR2 ANQGSEA. Between the trimmed V and J ends, which lost 1 base and 0 bases, there was a span of 12 bases. CDR3 size: 16 residues. CDR3 amino acids: CSVEVLGGANTGELFF. CDR3 coding DNA: TGCAGCGTTGAAGTCCTAGGCGGAGCGAACACCGGGGAGCTGTTTTTT.

The count of this clone is one. The chain couples TRBV3-1 (or the pseudogene TRBV3-2) to TRBJ1-6, with D tentatively TRBD1 (5 bases). The germline V gene has CDR1 LGHDT and CDR2 YNNKEL (reference sequence). V lost 6 bases and J lost 8, with 17 bases in between. This CDR3 has 15 residues. The CDR3 loop reads CASRAGTGGDSPLHF. The CDR3 DNA sequence: TGTGCCAGCAGGGCCGGGACGGGGGGGGATTCACCCCTCCACTTT.

This CDR3 is CATSRWASESTDTQYF. Written as DNA, the CDR3 is TGTGCCACCAGCAGATGGGCTAGCGAGAGCACAGATACGCAGTATTTT. The V call is TRBV15, the J call TRBJ2-3, with a possible D match to TRBD2 (6 bases). The V gene's germline CDR1 is LNHNV and CDR2 YYDKDF (reference sequence). The CDR3 extends over 16 amino acids. The V and J ends lost 2 bases and 0 bases respectively, with 12 bases between them.

This chain links TRBV10-3 with TRBJ1-1; 7 bases are shared with TRBD1. The CDR3 has 15 amino acids. After removal of 3 bases from V and 5 bases from J, the junction contained 9 bases not matched to a gene. Germline assignment: CDR1 ENHRY and CDR2 SYGVKD. CDR3 sequence: CAISDAAGGKTEAFF. CDR3 nucleotide sequence: TGTGCCATCAGTGACGCGGCAGGGGGGAAGACTGAAGCTTTCTTT.

The chain is built from TRBV5-1 and TRBJ2-5; 14 positions match TRBD2. This CDR3 contains 15 residues. J was trimmed by 8 bases and V by 4 bases; bases with no gene match: 7. Germline assignment: CDR1 SGHRS and CDR2 YFSETQ. The CDR3 loop reads CASSPGLAGGGTQYF. CDR3 nucleotides: TGCGCCAGCAGCCCTGGACTAGCGGGAGGAGGAACCCAGTACTTC.

This sequence joins TRBV9 and TRBJ2-7, with D uncertain. Germline CDR1 is SGDLS and CDR2 is YYNGEE. V gave up 0 bases and J gave up 5 bases, with 12 bases separating them. CDR3 size: 14 residues. The CDR3 sequence is CASSVDTSYHEQYF. In DNA, the CDR3 is TGTGCCAGCAGCGTAGATACGAGCTACCACGAGCAGTACTTC.

The chain combines TRBV21-1 with TRBJ1-6. TRBV21-1 is shown as a pseudogene. The length of the CDR3 is 18 residues. The chain's CDR3 is CASSKVGGRSSYNSPLHF. Written as DNA, the CDR3 is TGTGCCAGCAGCAAAGTGGGCGGGAGAAGCTCCTATAATTCACCCCTCCACTTT.